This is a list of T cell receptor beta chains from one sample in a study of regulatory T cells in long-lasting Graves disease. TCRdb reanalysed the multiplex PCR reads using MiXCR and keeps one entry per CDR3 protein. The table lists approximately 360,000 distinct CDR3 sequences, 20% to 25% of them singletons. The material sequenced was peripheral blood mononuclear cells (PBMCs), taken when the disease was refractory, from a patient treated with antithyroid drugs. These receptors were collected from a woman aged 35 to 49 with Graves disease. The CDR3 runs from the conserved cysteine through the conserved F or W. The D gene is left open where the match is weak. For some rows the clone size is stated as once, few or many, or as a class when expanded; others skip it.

TGTGCCAGCAGTTATTCGTTCGGGGGAACTAATTCACCCCTCCACTTT,CASSYSFGGTNSPLHF,TRBJ1-6,TRBV28,many,-
TGCAGCGGCCTTTTCGGACAGGGGGCGCGTGGCTACACCTTC,CSGLFGQGARGYTF,TRBJ1-2,TRBV29-1,few,TRBD1
TGTGCCAGCAGTTTAGTACAACACTCAAACACTGAAGCTTTCTTT,CASSLVQHSNTEAFF,TRBJ1-1,TRBV12-3/TRBV12-4,many,-
TGTGCCAGCAGCCGACAGGGAACGAACACCGGGGAGCTGTTTTTT,CASSRQGTNTGELFF,TRBJ2-2,TRBV7-9,-,TRBD1
TGTGCCAGCAGCTTGTGGGGGCTTCAAGAGACCCAGTACTTC,CASSLWGLQETQYF,TRBJ2-5,TRBV5-5,once,-
TGTGCCAGCAGTTTACACCCCATTAACTATGGCTACACCTTC,CASSLHPINYGYTF,TRBJ1-2,TRBV12-3/TRBV12-4,-,-
TGTGCCAGCAGCCTACACAGGGGCGGGGAGCTGTTTTTT,CASSLHRGGELFF,TRBJ2-2,TRBV11-2,-,TRBD1
TGTGCCAGCAGCGACCGGGACTTTGACACCGGGGAGCTGTTTTTT,CASSDRDFDTGELFF,TRBJ2-2,TRBV9,-,-
TGTGCCAGCAGCCTTCAGGAAAACATTCAGTACTTC,CASSLQENIQYF,TRBJ2-4,TRBV3-1,few,-
TGCGCCAGCACATTACAGGGGGCCTCTGCAACTAATGAAAAACTGTTTTTT,CASTLQGASATNEKLFF,TRBJ1-4,TRBV4-1,-,TRBD1
TGTGCCAGCAGGTCGGGACAGGGCAAGATGAATTCACCCCTCCACTTT,CASRSGQGKMNSPLHF,TRBJ1-6,TRBV6-1,many,TRBD1
TGTGCCAGCAGTTACTCGATCGGCCCGACAGACCCCTACGAGCAGTACTTC,CASSYSIGPTDPYEQYF,TRBJ2-7,TRBV6-2/TRBV6-3,few,-
TGTGCCAGCAGCTTAGCGGCTAGCGGGAGCGACGAGCAGTACTTC,CASSLAASGSDEQYF,TRBJ2-7,TRBV7-9,-,TRBD2
TGTGCCAGCAGTCGACAGGGGAGGGAGACCCAGTACTTC,CASSRQGRETQYF,TRBJ2-5,TRBV5-5,many,TRBD1
TGTGCCAGTAGTACACAGGGGAAGACCTACGAGCAGTACTTC,CASSTQGKTYEQYF,TRBJ2-7,TRBV19,once,TRBD1
TGTGCCAGCAGTTTCGCAATAAGCAATCAGCCCCAGCATTTT,CASSFAISNQPQHF,TRBJ1-5,TRBV28,many,-
TGTGCCAGCAGTTTGGGAAGCGGGAGGCTCGCTACGCAGTATTTT,CASSLGSGRLATQYF,TRBJ2-3,TRBV28,many,TRBD2
TGCGCCAGCAGCTTGGAATCCAGGGGGACGCGCGAGCAGTACTTC,CASSLESRGTREQYF,TRBJ2-7,TRBV5-1,-,TRBD1
TGTGCCAGCAGTTTTAGGTGGAGGTCTGAGGATACGCAGTATTTT,CASSFRWRSEDTQYF,TRBJ2-3,TRBV28,few,-
TGTGCCAGCAGCCGCAACCTCAAAAGCGGGAGGAGGTTAGAGACCCAGTACTTC,CASSRNLKSGRRLETQYF,TRBJ2-5,TRBV14,once,TRBD2
TGTGCCAGCACTAAGTATCTAGCGGGATTAGACTACGAGCAGTACTTC,CASTKYLAGLDYEQYF,TRBJ2-7,TRBV28,many,TRBD2
TGTGCCAGCAGTTACTCGACAGGGGCCCACTATGGCTACACCTTC,CASSYSTGAHYGYTF,TRBJ1-2,TRBV6-5,many,TRBD1
TGTGCCAGCACCCCGGGACAGGGGGTTTTTGGCTACACCTTC,CASTPGQGVFGYTF,TRBJ1-2,TRBV6-1,few,TRBD1
TGTGCCACCAGCAGCCAAGATCCCAGCGGGGGGAGGGAGACCCAGTACTTC,CATSSQDPSGGRETQYF,TRBJ2-5,TRBV15,-,TRBD2
TGCGCCAGCAGCATGGAGGCCAGGAACACCGGGGAGCTGTTTTTT,CASSMEARNTGELFF,TRBJ2-2,TRBV10-1,many,-
TGTGCCAGCAGTTACACCCGACAGCAACTGTTTTTT,CASSYTRQQLFF,TRBJ1-4,TRBV6-5,many,-
TGTGCCAGCAGTCCCCGTGAGGGGCGATCTGGAAACACCATATATTTT,CASSPREGRSGNTIYF,TRBJ1-3,TRBV6-2/TRBV6-3,many,-
TGTGCCAGCACCAAATCGGGACCCTTAAATTCACCCCTCCACTTT,CASTKSGPLNSPLHF,TRBJ1-6,TRBV6-2/TRBV6-3,many,-
TGTGCCAGCAGCTGGGACAGTAACTATGGCTACACCTTC,CASSWDSNYGYTF,TRBJ1-2,TRBV28,-,TRBD1
TGCGCCAGCAGACCGACAGTCGCTCCCCTCGCTGAAGCTTTCTTT,CASRPTVAPLAEAFF,TRBJ1-1,TRBV5-1,-,-